Presented here are 15 T cell receptor beta chains from one specimen sequenced in a study of response to subunit inactivated influenza vaccine. TCRdb analysed the RT-PCR reads with MiXCR anew, one entry per CDR3 protein. The sample includes around 200,000 distinct CDR3 sequences, around 9% of them seen just once. Sequences were derived from non-naive T cells sorted from PBMCs, sampled on the day of vaccination. All receptors derive from a man aged 45-65 years who received an inactivated influenza vaccine.

The chain combines TRBV5-1 with TRBJ1-1; unclear D gene. V was clipped by 0 bases and J by 2 bases, with 8 bases between them. From germline, CDR1 is SGHRS and CDR2 YFSETQ. The CDR3 totals 14 residues. The CDR3 nucleotides read TGCGCCAGCAGCTTGGTGTCGGTAAACACTGAAGCTTTCTTT. Protein product: CASSLVSVNTEAFF.

A few counts support this clonotype. This rearrangement joins TRBV7-2 to TRBJ2-4, with D uncertain. The V gene's germline CDR1 is SGHTA and CDR2 FQGNSA. V was trimmed by 0 bases and J by 5 bases, leaving 8 bases between them. The length of the CDR3 is 14 residues. As DNA, the CDR3 is TGTGCCAGCAGCTTAGCGCAGTTAGAAAACATTCAGTACTTC. Residues: CASSLAQLENIQYF.

The chain has TRBV20-1 and TRBJ1-6; TRBD1 matches 10 bases. This CDR3 spans 14 amino acids. The J segment lost 8 bases and the V segment lost 2 bases, leaving 3 bases of the junction unmatched. From germline, CDR1 is DFQATT and CDR2 SNEGSKA (reference sequence). The CDR3 region is CSARSGTGDSPLHF. The DNA for the CDR3 is TGCAGTGCTAGATCCGGGACAGGGGATTCACCCCTCCACTTT.

A note on this clonotype: One junction end disagrees with the germline gene, perhaps due to a read error. V gene TRBV7-7 combines with J gene TRBJ2-5; D assignment may be TRBD1 or TRBD2 (6 bases each). Germline V gene data show CDR1 as SSHAT and CDR2 as FNYEAQ (reference sequence). The CDR3 spans 16 residues. CDR3 coding DNA: TGTGCTAGCAGCTTAGCAGGGGTCGGCGGGGCAGAGACCCAGTACTTC. Protein product: CASSLAGVGGAETQYF.

At least ten counts were recorded for this clonotype. The chain employs TRBV5-6 and TRBJ2-3; TRBD2 matches 7 bases. The CDR3 loop spans 15 amino acids. V was clipped by 4 bases and J by 0 bases; unmatched bases: 5. The germline CDR1 and CDR2 sequences are SGHDT and YYEEEE. The CDR3, as DNA: TGTGCCAGCAGCCAAACGGGGGGTAGCACAGATACGCAGTATTTT. Amino acids: CASSQTGGSTDTQYF.

In its sample, this clonotype was seen many times. The V and J genes are TRBV7-2 and TRBJ2-3, with D perhaps assigned TRBD1 or TRBD2 (5 bases each). This CDR3 has 16 amino acids. V was clipped by 5 bases and J by 2 bases, with 17 bases between them. Germline values: CDR1 SGHTA, CDR2 FQGNSA. CDR3 sequence reads: CASSQAGTTLTDTQYF. For the CDR3, the DNA is TGTGCCAGCAGCCAGGCCGGGACCACCCTCACAGATACGCAGTATTTT.

The chain employs TRBV4-2 and TRBJ2-2; D gene unclear. Trimming removed 0 bases at V and 5 bases at J, with 7 bases between. CDR1 and CDR2 (germline): LGHNA, YNFKEQ. CDR3 length equals 14 residues. The CDR3: CASSQDKITGELFF. CDR3 coding DNA: TGTGCCAGCAGCCAAGATAAAATAACCGGGGAGCTGTTTTTT.

This clonotype was picked up many times. The chain joins TRBV10-3 to TRBJ2-1; TRBD1 aligns across 10 bases. V was clipped by 6 bases and J by 7 bases; unmatched bases: 3. The CDR3 is 13 amino acids. Germline V gene data show CDR1 as ENHRY and CDR2 as SYGVKD. The CDR3 loop reads CAIRPGQGNEQFF. CDR3 sequence (DNA): TGTGCCATCAGGCCGGGACAGGGGAATGAGCAGTTCTTC.

The table lists this clonotype with many counts. J is TRBJ2-2 and V is TRBV7-8; TRBD2 might be the D (5 bases). The germline V and J ends were trimmed by 5 bases and 4 bases, with 14 bases remaining between them. Germline V gene data show CDR1 as SGHVS and CDR2 as FQNEAQ. The CDR3 loop spans 15 amino acids. The CDR3 spells CASSTRSGFTGELFF. The CDR3 region has the DNA TGTGCCAGCAGCACTAGAAGCGGTTTCACCGGGGAGCTGTTTTTT.

This rearrangement joins TRBV11-3 to TRBJ2-3, with TRBD2 as a possible D gene (5 bases). V was cut by 3 bases and J by 6 bases, with 13 bases left in between. Germline values: CDR1 SGHNT, CDR2 YENEEA. The CDR3 length is 14 residues. The CDR3 DNA is TGTGCCAGCAGCTTTCTCTCAACTAGGGATACGCAGTATTTT. Translating gives CASSFLSTRDTQYF.

This clonotype was counted only a few times. The rearrangement links TRBV9 to TRBJ2-1; no definite D call. V lost 0 bases, J lost 3 bases, and 4 bases lay in between. Germline V lookup: CDR1 SGDLS, CDR2 YYNGEE. This CDR3 region has 13 residues. The CDR3 spells CASSVGIYNEQFF. The CDR3 nucleotides read TGTGCCAGCAGCGTAGGAATCTACAATGAGCAGTTCTTC.

This clonotype has only a few counts. The V call is TRBV4-3, the J call TRBJ2-2, with 7 bases lining up with TRBD2. The germline gives CDR1 LGHNA, CDR2 YSLEER. The length of the CDR3 is 16 residues. V trimming: 4 bases; J trimming: 0 bases; junction bases outside the gene matches: 5. The CDR3 loop is CASSRELAPNTGELFF. The CDR3, as DNA: TGCGCCAGCAGCCGAGAACTAGCGCCGAACACCGGGGAGCTGTTTTTT.

CDR3 nucleotides: TGCGCCAGCAGCCTCCGGGACAAGGACACAGATACGCAGTATTTT. Translated: CASSLRDKDTDTQYF. The V call is TRBV4-3, the J call TRBJ2-3; possibly TRBD1 for D (6 bases). This CDR3 spans 15 amino acids. Trimming took off 4 bases at V and 2 bases at J, with 13 bases between the two ends. CDR1 and CDR2 from the germline V gene are LGHNA and YSLEER.

The chain has TRBV7-9 and TRBJ2-2; D may be TRBD1 or TRBD2 (5 bases each). Trimming removed 10 bases at V and 1 base at J, with 13 bases between. The CDR3 runs 14 residues. The V gene's germline CDR1 is SEHNR and CDR2 FQNEAQ (reference sequence). The CDR3 reads CATIQAGNTGELFF. CDR3 nucleotide sequence: TGTGCCACCATACAGGCGGGGAACACCGGGGAGCTGTTTTTT. The full variable domain, in which reference TRBV7-9 and TRBJ2-2 provide the parts outside the CDR3, is DTGVSQNPRHKITKRGQNVTFRCDPISEHNRLYWYRQTLGQGPEFLTYFQNEAQLEKSRLLSDRFSAERPKGSFSTLEIQRTEQGDSAMYLCATIQAGNTGELFFGEGSRLTVL.

The chain recombines TRBV6-1 with TRBJ1-6; the D gene is possibly TRBD1 (6 bases). This CDR3 region has 15 residues. Looked up from germline, CDR1 is MNHNS and CDR2 is SASEGT. Between the trimmed V and J ends, which lost 2 bases and 7 bases, there was a span of 12 bases. CDR3 DNA: TGTGCCAGCAGTGAACTTCACCAGGGGAATTCACCCCTCCACTTT. Its protein is CASSELHQGNSPLHF.